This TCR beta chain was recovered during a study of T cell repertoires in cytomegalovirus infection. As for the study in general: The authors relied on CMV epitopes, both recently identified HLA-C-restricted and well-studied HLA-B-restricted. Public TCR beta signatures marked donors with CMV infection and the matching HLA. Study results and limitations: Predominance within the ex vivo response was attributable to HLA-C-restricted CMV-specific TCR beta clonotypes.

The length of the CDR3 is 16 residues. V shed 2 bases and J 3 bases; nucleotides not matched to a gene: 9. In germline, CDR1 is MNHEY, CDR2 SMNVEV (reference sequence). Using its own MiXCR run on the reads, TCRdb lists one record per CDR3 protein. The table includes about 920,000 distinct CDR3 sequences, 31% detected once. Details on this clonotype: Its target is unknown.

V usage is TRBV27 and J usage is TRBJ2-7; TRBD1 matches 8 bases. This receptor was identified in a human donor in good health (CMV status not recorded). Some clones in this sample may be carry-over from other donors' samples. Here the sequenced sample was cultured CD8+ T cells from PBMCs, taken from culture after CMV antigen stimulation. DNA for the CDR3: TGTGCCAGCAGTTTACCCGGGGCAGGGGGCGGCTACGAGCAGTACTTC. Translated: CASSLPGAGGGYEQYF.